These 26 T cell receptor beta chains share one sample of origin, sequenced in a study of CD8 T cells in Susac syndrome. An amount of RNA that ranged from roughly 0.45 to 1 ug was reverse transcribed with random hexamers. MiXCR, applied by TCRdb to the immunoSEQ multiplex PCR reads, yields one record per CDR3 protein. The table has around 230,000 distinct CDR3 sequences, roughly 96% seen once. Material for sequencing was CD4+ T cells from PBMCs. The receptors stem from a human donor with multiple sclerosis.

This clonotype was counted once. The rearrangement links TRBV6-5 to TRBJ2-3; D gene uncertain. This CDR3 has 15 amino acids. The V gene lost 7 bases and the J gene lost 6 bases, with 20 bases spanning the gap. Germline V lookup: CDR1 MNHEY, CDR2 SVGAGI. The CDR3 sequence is CASTLRLDGWDTQYF. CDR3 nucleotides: TGTGCCAGCACACTGAGGCTAGACGGTTGGGATACGCAGTATTTT.

The DNA for the CDR3 is TGTGCCAGCAGTTTTCCCCCCGACAACCGAGTGTACTTC. Protein: CASSFPPDNRVYF. The chain carries TRBV12-3 or TRBV12-4 and TRBJ2-7, with unresolved D. The length of the CDR3 is 13 residues. V lost 3 bases, J lost 12 bases, and 18 bases lay in between.

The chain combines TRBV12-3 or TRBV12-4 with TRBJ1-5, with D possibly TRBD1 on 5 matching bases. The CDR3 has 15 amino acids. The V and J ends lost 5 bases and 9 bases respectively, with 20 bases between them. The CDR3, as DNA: TGTGCCAGCAGTCCAGCGGGGACGGCTATCCGGCCCCAGCATTTT. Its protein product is CASSPAGTAIRPQHF.

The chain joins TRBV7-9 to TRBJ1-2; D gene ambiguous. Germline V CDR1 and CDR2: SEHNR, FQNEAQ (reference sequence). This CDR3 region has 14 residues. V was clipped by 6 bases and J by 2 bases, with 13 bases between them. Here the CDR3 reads CASSRRTENYGYTF. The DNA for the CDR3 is TGTGCCAGCAGTAGACGCACTGAGAACTATGGCTACACCTTC.

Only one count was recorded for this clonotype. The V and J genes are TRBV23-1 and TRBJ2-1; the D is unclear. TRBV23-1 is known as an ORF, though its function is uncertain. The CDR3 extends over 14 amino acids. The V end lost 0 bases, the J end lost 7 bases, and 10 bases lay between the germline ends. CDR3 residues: CASSQSPGQNEQFF. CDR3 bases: TGCGCCAGCAGTCAATCGCCCGGGCAGAATGAGCAGTTCTTC.

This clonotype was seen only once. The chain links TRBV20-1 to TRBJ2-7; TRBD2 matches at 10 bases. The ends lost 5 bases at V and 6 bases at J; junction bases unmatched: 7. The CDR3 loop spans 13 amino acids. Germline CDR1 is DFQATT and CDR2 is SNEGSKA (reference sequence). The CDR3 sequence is CSASLAGVLEQYF. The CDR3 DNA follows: TGCAGTGCTTCGCTAGCGGGAGTACTCGAGCAGTACTTC.

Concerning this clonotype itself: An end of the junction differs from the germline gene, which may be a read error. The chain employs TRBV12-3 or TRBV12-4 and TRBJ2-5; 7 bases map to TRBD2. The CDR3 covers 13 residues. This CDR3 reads CASSLAVLGTQYF. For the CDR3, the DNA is TGTGCCAGCAGTCTAGCGGTTCTAGGGACCCAGTACTTC.

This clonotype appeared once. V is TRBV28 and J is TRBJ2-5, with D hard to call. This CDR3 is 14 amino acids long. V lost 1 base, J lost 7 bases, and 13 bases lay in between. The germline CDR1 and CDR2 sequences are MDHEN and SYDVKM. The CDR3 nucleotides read TGTGCCAGCAGTTTATCCCATCCTCAATCGACCCAGTACTTC. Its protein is CASSLSHPQSTQYF.

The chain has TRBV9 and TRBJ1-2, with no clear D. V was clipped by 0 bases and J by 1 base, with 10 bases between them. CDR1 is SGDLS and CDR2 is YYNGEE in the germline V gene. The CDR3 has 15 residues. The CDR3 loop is CASSVGHQINYGYTF. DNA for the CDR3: TGTGCCAGCAGCGTAGGACACCAAATTAACTATGGCTACACCTTC. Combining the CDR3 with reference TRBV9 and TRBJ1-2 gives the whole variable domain DSGVTQTPKHLITATGQRVTLRCSPRSGDLSVYWYQQSLDQGLQFLIQYYNGEERAKGNILERFSAQQFPDLHSELNLSSLELGDSALYFCASSVGHQINYGYTFGSGTRLTVV.

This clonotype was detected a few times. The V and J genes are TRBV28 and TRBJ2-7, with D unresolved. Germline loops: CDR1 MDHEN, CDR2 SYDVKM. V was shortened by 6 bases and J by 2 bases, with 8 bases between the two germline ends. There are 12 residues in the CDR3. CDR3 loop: CASRGPTYEQYF. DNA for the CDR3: TGTGCCAGCAGGGGTCCTACCTACGAGCAGTACTTC.

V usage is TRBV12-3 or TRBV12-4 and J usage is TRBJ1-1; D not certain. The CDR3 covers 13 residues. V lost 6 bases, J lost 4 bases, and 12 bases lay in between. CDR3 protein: CASSPSFGTEAFF. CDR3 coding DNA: TGTGCCAGCAGCCCCTCTTTCGGCACTGAAGCTTTCTTT.

DNA of the CDR3: TGCAGTGCTAGACCCCCGGGACAGGGGAATCAGCCCCAGCATTTT. Translated: CSARPPGQGNQPQHF. The rearrangement uses TRBV20-1 and TRBJ1-5; 10 bases are shared with TRBD1. The germline V gene has CDR1 DFQATT and CDR2 SNEGSKA (reference sequence). This CDR3 comprises 15 residues. The V gene end was trimmed by 2 bases and the J gene end by 4 bases; junction bases not matched to a gene: 5.

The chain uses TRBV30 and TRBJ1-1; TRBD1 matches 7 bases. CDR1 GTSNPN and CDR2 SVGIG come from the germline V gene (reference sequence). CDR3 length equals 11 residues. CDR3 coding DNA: TGTGCGCACGCAGGGGGCACTGAAGCTTTCTTT. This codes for CAHAGGTEAFF.

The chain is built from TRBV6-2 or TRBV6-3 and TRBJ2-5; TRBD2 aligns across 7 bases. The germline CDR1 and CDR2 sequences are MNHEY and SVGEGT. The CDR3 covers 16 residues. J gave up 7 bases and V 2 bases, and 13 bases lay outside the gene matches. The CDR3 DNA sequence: TGTGCCAGCAGTTACGGGGACTACCTACTCAATTGGACCCAGTACTTC. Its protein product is CASSYGDYLLNWTQYF.

Here the CDR3 reads CAGSSPSTEAFF. CDR3 in DNA: TGTGCCGGAAGCTCACCCAGCACTGAAGCTTTCTTT. This chain uses TRBV30 with TRBJ1-1; D not resolved. The CDR3 spans 12 residues. Between the trimmed V and J ends, which lost 8 bases and 4 bases, there was a span of 14 bases. CDR1 is GTSNPN and CDR2 is SVGIG in the germline V gene (reference sequence). Variable domain in full (rest from reference TRBV30 and TRBJ1-1): SQTIHQWPATLVQPVGSPLSLECTVEGTSNPNLYWYRQAAGRGLQLLFYSVGIGQISSEVPQNLSASRPQDRQFILSSKKLLLSDSGFYLCAGSSPSTEAFFGQGTRLTVV.

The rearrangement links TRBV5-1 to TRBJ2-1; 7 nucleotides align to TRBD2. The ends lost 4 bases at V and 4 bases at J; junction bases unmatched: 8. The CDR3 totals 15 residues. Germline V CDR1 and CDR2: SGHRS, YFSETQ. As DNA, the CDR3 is TGCGCCAGCAGCCAAGGGCCTAGCGGATACAATGAGCAGTTCTTC. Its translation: CASSQGPSGYNEQFF.

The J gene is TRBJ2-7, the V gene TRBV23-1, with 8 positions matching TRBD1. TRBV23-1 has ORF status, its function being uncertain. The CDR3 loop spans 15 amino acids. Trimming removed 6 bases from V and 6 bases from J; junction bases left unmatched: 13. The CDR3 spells CASSHSGTGVFEQYF. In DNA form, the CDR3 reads TGCGCCAGCAGCCACTCCGGGACAGGCGTTTTCGAGCAGTACTTC.

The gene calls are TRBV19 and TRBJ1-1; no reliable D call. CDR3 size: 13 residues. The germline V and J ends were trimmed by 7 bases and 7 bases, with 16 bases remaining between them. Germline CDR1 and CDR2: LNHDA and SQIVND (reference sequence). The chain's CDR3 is CASTRTTDLEAFF. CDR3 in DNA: TGTGCCAGTACCCGAACCACAGACCTTGAAGCTTTCTTT.

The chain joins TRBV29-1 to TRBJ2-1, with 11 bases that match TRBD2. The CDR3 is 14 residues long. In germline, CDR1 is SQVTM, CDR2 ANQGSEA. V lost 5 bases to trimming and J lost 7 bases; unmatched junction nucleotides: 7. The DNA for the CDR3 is TGCAGCGTTAAAACTAGCGGGAGTGTAAATGAGCAGTTCTTC. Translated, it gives CSVKTSGSVNEQFF.

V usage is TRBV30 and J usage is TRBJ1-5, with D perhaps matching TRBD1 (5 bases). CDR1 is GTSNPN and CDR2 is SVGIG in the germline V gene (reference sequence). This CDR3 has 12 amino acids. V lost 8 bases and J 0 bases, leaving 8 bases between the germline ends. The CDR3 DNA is TGTGCCGTAGGGGTTAGCAATCAGCCCCAGCATTTT. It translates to CAVGVSNQPQHF.

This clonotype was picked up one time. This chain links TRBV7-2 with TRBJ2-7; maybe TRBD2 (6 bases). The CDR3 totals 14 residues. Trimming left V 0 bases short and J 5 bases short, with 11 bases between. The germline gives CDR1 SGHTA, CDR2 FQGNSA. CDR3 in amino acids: CASSLAGGADEQYF. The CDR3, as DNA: TGTGCCAGCAGCTTAGCGGGAGGCGCCGACGAGCAGTACTTC. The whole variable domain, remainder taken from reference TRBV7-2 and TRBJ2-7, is GAGVSQSPSNKVTEKGKDVELRCDPISGHTALYWYRQSLGQGLEFLIYFQGNSAPDKSGLPSDRFSAERTGGSVSTLTIQRTQQEDSAVYLCASSLAGGADEQYFGPGTRLTVT.

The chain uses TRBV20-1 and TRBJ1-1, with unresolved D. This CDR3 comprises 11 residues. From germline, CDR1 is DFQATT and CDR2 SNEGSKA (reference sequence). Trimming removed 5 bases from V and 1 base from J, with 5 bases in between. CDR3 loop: CSAPGNTEAFF. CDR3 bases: TGCAGTGCTCCAGGGAACACTGAAGCTTTCTTT.

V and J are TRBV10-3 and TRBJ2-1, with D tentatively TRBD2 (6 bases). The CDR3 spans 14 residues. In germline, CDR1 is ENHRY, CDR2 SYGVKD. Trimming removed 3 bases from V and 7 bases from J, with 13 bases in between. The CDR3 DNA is TGTGCCATCAGTGAAGGTAGACTAGGGAATGAGCAGTTCTTC. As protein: CAISEGRLGNEQFF.

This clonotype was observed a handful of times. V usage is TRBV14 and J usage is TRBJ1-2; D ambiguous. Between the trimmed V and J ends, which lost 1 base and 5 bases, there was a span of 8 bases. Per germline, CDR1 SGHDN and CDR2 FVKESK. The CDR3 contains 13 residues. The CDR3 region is CASSQGRIYGYTF. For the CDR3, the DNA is TGTGCCAGCAGCCAAGGACGGATTTATGGCTACACCTTC.

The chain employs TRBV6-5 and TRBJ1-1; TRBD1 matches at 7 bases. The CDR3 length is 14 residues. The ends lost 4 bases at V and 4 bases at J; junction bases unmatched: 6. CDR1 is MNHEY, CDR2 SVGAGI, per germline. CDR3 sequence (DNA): TGTGCCAGCAGTTTTTGGGACAGTAGCACTGAAGCTTTCTTT. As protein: CASSFWDSSTEAFF.

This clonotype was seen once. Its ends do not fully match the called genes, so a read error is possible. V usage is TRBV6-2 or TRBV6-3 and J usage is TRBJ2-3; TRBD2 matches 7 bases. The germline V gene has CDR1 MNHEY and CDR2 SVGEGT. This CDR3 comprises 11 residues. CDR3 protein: CASSFRTSLDF. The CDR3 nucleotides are TGTGCCAGCAGTTTTCGGACTAGTTTGGATTTT.